A single sample gave rise to the 19 T cell receptor beta chains below, sequenced in a study of blood T cell repertoires in COVID-19. The method was immunoSEQ multiplex PCR; TCRdb's version includes in-frame clones alone and lacks a portion of them. Of roughly 70,000 clones listed, more than 90% are singletons. Sequences were obtained from peripheral blood. The receptors stem from a human donor with active COVID-19. The donor label of this sample is uncertain.

V gene TRBV7-9 combines with J gene TRBJ2-3, with TRBD2 identical over 13 bases. Germline V gives CDR1 SEHNR, CDR2 FQNEAQ (reference sequence). Trimming took 3 bases from V and 4 from J; bases not matched to a gene: 13. CDR3 length: 19 amino acids. CDR3 sequence: CASSFGLAGVRVQADTQYF. In DNA form, the CDR3 reads TGTGCCAGCAGCTTCGGACTAGCGGGAGTAAGGGTGCAGGCAGATACGCAGTATTTT. Looking up the rest from reference TRBV7-9 and TRBJ2-3 gives the full variable domain: DTGVSQNPRHKITKRGQNVTFRCDPISEHNRLYWYRQTLGQGPEFLTYFQNEAQLEKSRLLSDRFSAERPKGSFSTLEIQRTEQGDSAMYLCASSFGLAGVRVQADTQYFGPGTRLTVL.

This chain joins TRBV6-6 and TRBJ2-1, with 13 positions matching TRBD2. The J segment lost 8 bases and the V segment lost 2 bases, leaving 6 bases of the junction unmatched. The CDR3 sequence is 16 residues long. In germline, CDR1 is MNHNY, CDR2 SVGAGI (reference sequence). This CDR3 reads CASSYVRTSGSDEQFF. CDR3 sequence (DNA): TGTGCCAGCAGTTACGTTCGGACTAGCGGGAGCGATGAGCAGTTCTTC.

The chain couples TRBV30 to TRBJ2-7; 7 bases are a match to TRBD2. The CDR3 length is 14 residues. CDR1 and CDR2 from the germline V gene are GTSNPN and SVGIG (reference sequence). Germline trimming cut 0 bases from V and 3 bases from J; bases unmatched to any gene: 5. CDR3 residues: CAWSVGAGVYEQYF. CDR3 nucleotides: TGTGCCTGGAGTGTAGGGGCGGGGGTCTACGAGCAGTACTTC.

The J gene is TRBJ1-2, the V gene TRBV3-1 (or the pseudogene TRBV3-2); D not resolved. V was clipped by 4 bases and J by 4 bases, with 7 bases between them. The CDR3 contains 12 residues. Germline V gives CDR1 LGHDT, CDR2 YNNKEL (reference sequence). CDR3 bases: TGTGCCAGCAGCCGCAACAGCTATGGCTACACCTTC. Translated: CASSRNSYGYTF.

V and J are TRBV11-3 and TRBJ2-2; TRBD1 aligns across 9 bases. Trimming at V came to 3 bases and at J to 6 bases, leaving 5 bases not matched to a gene. This CDR3 comprises 15 residues. Germline lookup yields CDR1 SGHNT and CDR2 YENEEA. In DNA form, the CDR3 reads TGTGCCAGCAGCTTCCGAGGGACAGGGTCCGGGGAGCTGTTTTTT. Its protein is CASSFRGTGSGELFF.

Remarks on this clone: At one of its ends the junction is not consistent with the germline gene, which may arise from a read error. The chain carries TRBV19 and TRBJ2-5; a possible D gene is TRBD2 (5 bases). In germline, CDR1 is LNHDA, CDR2 SQIVND (reference sequence). The CDR3 is 12 residues long. CDR3 protein: CASSINSLAKHF. CDR3 in DNA: TGTGCCAGTAGTATAAATTCGCTAGCCAAACACTTC.

This clone appeared a single time. The V call is TRBV4-1, the J call TRBJ2-1, with D perhaps TRBD2 (6 bases). V lost 1 base and J 4 bases, leaving 17 bases between the germline ends. The CDR3 is made up of 17 amino acids. From germline, CDR1 is MGHRA and CDR2 YSYEKL. This CDR3 is CASSQVGGRREYNEQFF. In DNA, the CDR3 is TGCGCCAGCAGCCAAGTGGGGGGACGAAGGGAGTACAATGAGCAGTTCTTC.

The V call is TRBV10-1, the J call TRBJ2-3; D possibly corresponds to TRBD2 (6 bases). Trimming took off 6 bases at V and 2 bases at J, with 15 bases between the two ends. CDR1 is WNHNN, CDR2 SYGVQD, per germline (reference sequence). The CDR3 loop spans 15 amino acids. DNA of the CDR3: TGCGCCAGCAGGATGGGACTCGACGACACAGATACGCAGTATTTT. It codes for CASRMGLDDTDTQYF.

The chain joins TRBV28 to TRBJ2-7; a possible D gene is TRBD1 (5 bases). CDR3 length: 14 residues. From germline, CDR1 is MDHEN and CDR2 SYDVKM. Deletions cut 8 bases from V and 0 bases from J, with 14 bases between. The CDR3 reads CASFGHRSSYEQYF. For the CDR3, the DNA is TGTGCCAGCTTCGGACACCGTAGCTCCTACGAGCAGTACTTC.

The sample holds one count of this clone. The chain carries TRBV10-3 and TRBJ2-1, with TRBD2 identical over 9 bases. The germline gives CDR1 ENHRY, CDR2 SYGVKD. This CDR3 is built from 14 residues. With V trimmed by 7 bases and J by 6 bases, 7 bases remained unmatched. The CDR3: CAITHGLASNEQFF. The DNA of the CDR3 is TGTGCCATCACCCACGGACTAGCGAGCAATGAGCAGTTCTTC.

In this sample, this clone turned up once. CDR3 coding DNA: TGCGCCAGCAGCTTTGGACAGCCCCAAGAGACCCAGTACTTC. Translation: CASSFGQPQETQYF. This rearrangement joins TRBV5-1 to TRBJ2-5; D might be TRBD1 (6 bases). The ends were cut back, 2 bases at V and 1 base at J, with 9 bases in the middle. The length of the CDR3 is 14 residues. Germline values: CDR1 SGHRS, CDR2 YFSETQ. The whole variable domain, remainder taken from reference TRBV5-1 and TRBJ2-5, is KAGVTQTPRYLIKTRGQQVTLSCSPISGHRSVSWYQQTPGQGLQFLFEYFSETQRNKGNFPGRFSGRQFSNSRSEMNVSTLELGDSALYLCASSFGQPQETQYFGPGTRLLVL.

This clone was seen a single time. The chain uses TRBV19 and TRBJ1-1; 9 positions agree with TRBD1. V lost 7 bases to trimming and J lost 1 base; unmatched junction nucleotides: 4. The CDR3 is made up of 14 amino acids. Germline loops: CDR1 LNHDA, CDR2 SQIVND (reference sequence). CDR3 sequence reads: CASTPGQGNTEAFF. The DNA of the CDR3 is TGTGCCAGTACTCCGGGACAGGGGAACACTGAAGCTTTCTTT.

CDR3 residues: CASSLQGLQPQHF. CDR3 coding DNA: TGTGCCAGCAGTCTACAGGGGCTTCAGCCCCAGCATTTT. This chain connects TRBV6-2 or TRBV6-3 to TRBJ1-5; TRBD1 agrees at 7 bases. This CDR3 region has 13 residues. Trimming cost V 5 bases and J 6 bases; bases outside gene matches: 4. CDR1 is MNHEY, CDR2 SVGEGT, per germline.

The chain combines TRBV28 with TRBJ1-2; 7 bases fit TRBD1. Trimming at V came to 3 bases and at J to 8 bases, leaving 6 bases not matched to a gene. This CDR3 contains 13 residues. Per the germline V gene, CDR1 is MDHEN and CDR2 is SYDVKM. The DNA of the CDR3 is TGTGCCAGCAGTTTTCAGGGGGAACGGGGCTACACCTTC. Protein product: CASSFQGERGYTF.

The rearrangement uses TRBV10-2 and TRBJ2-3, with 8 bases fitting TRBD2. Per the germline V gene, CDR1 is WSHSY and CDR2 is SAAADI. The CDR3 sequence is 14 residues long. V lost 8 bases and J lost 0; bases outside the gene matches: 4. This CDR3 reads CASGPSGSTDTQYF. In nucleotides, the CDR3 is TGCGCCAGCGGACCTAGCGGGAGCACAGATACGCAGTATTTT.

The chain is built from TRBV5-1 and TRBJ1-6; D remains ambiguous. The CDR3 has 14 amino acids. V lost 2 bases to trimming and J lost 6 bases, with 9 bases between them. Germline CDR1 SGHRS, CDR2 YFSETQ. CDR3 loop: CASSFSVGNSPLHF. Here the CDR3 DNA reads TGCGCCAGCAGCTTTAGTGTCGGTAATTCACCCCTCCACTTT.

The V call is TRBV11-3, the J call TRBJ1-2; TRBD1 agrees at 9 bases. The ends lost 5 bases at V and 4 bases at J; junction bases unmatched: 5. CDR1 is SGHNT and CDR2 is YENEEA in the germline V gene. The CDR3 spans 14 residues. The CDR3 DNA reads TGTGCCAGCAGCCCGGGACAGGGTGCCTATGGCTACACCTTC. Translated, it gives CASSPGQGAYGYTF. The variable domain in full, completed from reference TRBV11-3 and TRBJ1-2, reads EAGVVQSPRYKIIEKKQPVAFWCNPISGHNTLYWYLQNLGQGPELLIRYENEEAVDDSQLPKDRFSAERLKGVDSTLKIQPAELGDSAVYLCASSPGQGAYGYTFGSGTRLTVV.

The gene calls are TRBV9 and TRBJ2-5; D not resolved. This CDR3 has 13 residues. Germline V gene sequence: CDR1 SGDLS, CDR2 YYNGEE. Between the trimmed V and J ends, which lost 7 bases and 4 bases, there was a span of 14 bases. The CDR3 loop is CASGDVMGETQYF. CDR3 bases: TGTGCCAGCGGAGACGTCATGGGAGAGACCCAGTACTTC. Filled out from reference TRBV9 and TRBJ2-5, the complete variable domain reads DSGVTQTPKHLITATGQRVTLRCSPRSGDLSVYWYQQSLDQGLQFLIQYYNGEERAKGNILERFSAQQFPDLHSELNLSSLELGDSALYFCASGDVMGETQYFGPGTRLLVL.

The rearrangement joins TRBV6-5 to TRBJ2-7; 7 bases map to TRBD1. Trimming cost V 6 bases and J 5 bases; bases outside gene matches: 1. Germline CDR1 MNHEY, CDR2 SVGAGI. This CDR3 spans 11 amino acids. CDR3 nucleotide sequence: TGTGCCAGCAGCACAGGGGACGAGCAGTACTTC. Protein: CASSTGDEQYF.